The following is a T cell receptor beta chain sequence with its context. What it binds is not known. This entry belongs to a study of shared clonotypes between healthy human individuals. The study, taken as a whole, reports: Memory subsets generally showed lower estimated richness than naive subsets.

TCRdb's table, derived via immunoSEQ multiplex PCR, lists solely in-frame clones and lacks some. The sample holds some 2,500,000 clones, 85% to 95% seen once. The germline CDR1 and CDR2 sequences are SGHTS and YDEGEE. The CDR3 has 14 amino acids. V gave up 4 bases and J gave up 4 bases, with 14 bases separating them. Adults of Caucasian background living in Nashville, Tennessee made up all donors. CD4+ cells underwent separation, giving CD45RA+ naive and CD45RA-negative memory subsets. The sample taken for sequencing was naive CD4+ T cells from PBMCs. Specified subset: CD45RA+ positively selected. The receptor was derived from a man aged 18 to 30 in good health. Some clones in this sample may be carry-over from other donors' samples. This sequence joins TRBV5-8 and TRBJ1-2, with D perhaps matching TRBD1 (5 bases). CDR3 protein: CASSPWRGGYGYTF. Written as DNA, the CDR3 is TGTGCCAGCAGCCCGTGGAGGGGTGGCTATGGCTACACCTTC.